This T cell receptor beta chain appears in the sequencing data of a study of blood T cell repertoires in COVID-19. In germline, CDR1 is MDHEN, CDR2 SYDVKM. The CDR3 consists of 13 residues. V lost 6 bases, J lost 7 bases, and 3 bases stayed unmatched. The method was immunoSEQ multiplex PCR; TCRdb's version includes in-frame clones alone and lacks a portion of them. The sample lists about 28,000 clones, over 70% occurring once. The receptor was isolated from a woman in her fifties or sixties with acute or convalescent COVID-19. The chain links TRBV28 to TRBJ2-1, with 10 bases aligning to TRBD2. What was sequenced was peripheral blood. CDR3 protein: CASRYSGGNEQFF. CDR3 DNA: TGTGCCAGCAGATATAGCGGGGGGAATGAGCAGTTCTTC.